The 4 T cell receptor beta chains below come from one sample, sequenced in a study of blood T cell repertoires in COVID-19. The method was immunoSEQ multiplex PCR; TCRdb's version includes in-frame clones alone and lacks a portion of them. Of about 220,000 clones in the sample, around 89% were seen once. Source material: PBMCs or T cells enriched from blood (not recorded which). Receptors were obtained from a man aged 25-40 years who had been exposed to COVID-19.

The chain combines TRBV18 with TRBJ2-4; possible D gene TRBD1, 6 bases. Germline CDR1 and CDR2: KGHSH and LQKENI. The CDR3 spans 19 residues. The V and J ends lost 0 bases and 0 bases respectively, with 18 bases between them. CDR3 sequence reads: CASSPPTGLVPIAKNIQYF. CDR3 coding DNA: TGTGCCAGCTCACCACCGACAGGTCTGGTGCCTATAGCCAAAAACATTCAGTACTTC.

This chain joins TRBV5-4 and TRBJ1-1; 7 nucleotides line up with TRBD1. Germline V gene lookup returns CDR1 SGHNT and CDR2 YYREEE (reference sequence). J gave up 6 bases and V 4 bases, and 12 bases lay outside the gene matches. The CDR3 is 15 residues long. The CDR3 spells CASSPTGAWGAEAFF. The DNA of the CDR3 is TGTGCCAGCAGCCCAACAGGGGCTTGGGGGGCTGAAGCTTTCTTT.

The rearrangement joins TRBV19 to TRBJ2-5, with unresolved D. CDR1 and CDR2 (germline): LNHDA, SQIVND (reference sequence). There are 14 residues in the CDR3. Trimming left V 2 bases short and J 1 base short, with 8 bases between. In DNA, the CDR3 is TGTGCCAGTAGTATAACTGGTGCCCAAGAGACCCAGTACTTC. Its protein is CASSITGAQETQYF.

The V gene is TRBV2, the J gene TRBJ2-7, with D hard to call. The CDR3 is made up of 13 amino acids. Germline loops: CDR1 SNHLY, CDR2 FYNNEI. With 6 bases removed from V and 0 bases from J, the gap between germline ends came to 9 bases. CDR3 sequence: CASSFPSSYEQYF. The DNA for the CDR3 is TGTGCCAGCAGCTTCCCCAGCTCCTACGAGCAGTACTTC.